The sequence of this T cell receptor beta chain was determined in a study of blood T cell repertoires in COVID-19. For the study at large: COVID-19 samples collected from the United States, Italy and Spain covered acute and convalescent phases. The analysed material was cDNA or gDNA that came from T cells, B-cell-depleted T cells, or PBMCs.

The CDR3 sequence is 14 residues long. V trimming: 3 bases; J trimming: 9 bases; junction bases outside the gene matches: 6. Germline CDR1 is SQVTM and CDR2 is ANQGSEA. In the study's own analysis: Estimates of nucleated cell counts were drawn from the amplification of reference gene primers. Assay used: immunoSEQ multiplex PCR; TCRdb lists only in-frame clones, some missing. V and J calls and clone size are given by that table; D and trimming were obtained from the DNA. In the table there are 150,000 or so clones, about three quarters of which are singletons. The receptor comes from a woman in her fifties or sixties with active or convalescent COVID-19. Specimen: peripheral blood. The chain is built from TRBV29-1 and TRBJ2-1, with 12 bases lining up with TRBD2. The chain's CDR3 is CSVDTSGRPGEQFF. In DNA form, the CDR3 reads TGCAGCGTTGATACTAGCGGGAGGCCCGGTGAGCAGTTCTTC.